The 27 T cell receptor beta chains below come from one sample, sequenced in a study of blood T cell repertoires in COVID-19. Using immunoSEQ multiplex PCR, the repertoire was profiled, and TCRdb retains in-frame clones only, with some absent. The sample lists approximately 180,000 clones, approximately 86% occurring once. Sequencing used PBMCs or T cells enriched from blood (not recorded which). Receptors were obtained from a woman aged 55-69 years with acute COVID-19.

The chain employs TRBV28 and TRBJ2-2, with 7 positions matching TRBD2. Germline V gene sequence: CDR1 MDHEN, CDR2 SYDVKM. V dropped 3 bases and J dropped 6; count of bases not matched to a gene: 7. CDR3 length equals 15 residues. The CDR3 sequence is CASSFDGGRAGELFF. CDR3 nucleotides: TGTGCCAGCAGTTTTGACGGCGGGAGAGCCGGGGAGCTGTTTTTT.

V and J are TRBV9 and TRBJ2-1; the D gene is possibly TRBD2 (5 bases). CDR3 length equals 13 residues. Germline CDR1 and CDR2: SGDLS and YYNGEE. Trimming cost V 0 bases and J 9 bases, with 10 bases left between them. The CDR3 nucleotides read TGTGCCAGCAGCGTAGTCGACGGGGTTGAGCAGTTCTTC. Translating it yields CASSVVDGVEQFF.

The chain couples TRBV7-2 to TRBJ1-1; 8 nucleotides match TRBD1. The CDR3 runs 14 residues. The J segment lost 0 bases and the V segment lost 4 bases, leaving 1 base of the junction unmatched. The V gene's germline CDR1 is SGHTA and CDR2 FQGNSA. This chain's CDR3 is CASSSQGVNTEAFF. CDR3 DNA: TGTGCCAGCAGCTCACAGGGGGTGAACACTGAAGCTTTCTTT.

J is TRBJ1-2 and V is TRBV6-5; D uncertain. The CDR3 extends over 14 amino acids. Looked up from germline, CDR1 is MNHEY and CDR2 is SVGAGI. The V gene lost 7 bases and the J gene lost 2 bases, with 14 bases spanning the gap. The CDR3 DNA follows: TGTGCCAGCAATCCCAGGACTCGGAACTATGGCTACACCTTC. This encodes CASNPRTRNYGYTF.

The chain uses TRBV4-3 and TRBJ2-3; tentative D call: TRBD2 (5 bases). The CDR3 is 16 residues long. CDR1 and CDR2 from the germline V gene are LGHNA and YSLEER. Between the trimmed V and J ends, which lost 2 bases and 2 bases, there was a span of 14 bases. The CDR3 loop is CASSQIPGIPTDTQYF. CDR3 bases: TGCGCCAGCAGCCAAATTCCCGGGATTCCCACAGATACGCAGTATTTT.

The chain employs TRBV12-3 or TRBV12-4 and TRBJ1-2; D call uncertain. V was pared by 0 bases and J by 4 bases, with 6 bases between. The CDR3 extends over 13 amino acids. The CDR3 DNA reads TGTGCCAGCAGTTTAGCACAGCCCTATGGCTACACCTTC. It specifies CASSLAQPYGYTF.

This clone appeared a few times. This chain joins TRBV14 and TRBJ2-4; TRBD1 matches at 8 bases. The V gene end was trimmed by 0 bases and the J gene end by 0 bases; junction bases not matched to a gene: 13. This CDR3 has 20 residues. Looked up from germline, CDR1 is SGHDN and CDR2 is FVKESK. CDR3 loop: CASSQDLGGRQGLAKNIQYF. CDR3 nucleotides: TGTGCCAGCAGCCAAGATCTTGGGGGAAGACAGGGGCTAGCCAAAAACATTCAGTACTTC.

This chain joins TRBV4-3 and TRBJ2-1; TRBD2 aligns across 13 bases. The trim removed 0 bases at V and 9 bases at J, leaving 8 bases unmatched. In germline, CDR1 is LGHNA, CDR2 YSLEER. CDR3 length equals 17 residues. CDR3 sequence reads: CASSQDFGLAGAGEQFF. The CDR3 bases are TGCGCCAGCAGCCAAGACTTCGGACTAGCGGGAGCAGGTGAGCAGTTCTTC.

J is TRBJ2-7 and V is TRBV10-3; 7 nucleotides match TRBD2. The CDR3 spans 14 residues. Trimming at V came to 4 bases and at J to 4 bases, leaving 7 bases not matched to a gene. Germline V gene sequence: CDR1 ENHRY, CDR2 SYGVKD. CDR3 coding DNA: TGTGCCATCAGTGCGGTTGGGGGGGGGTACGAGCAGTACGTC. Its protein is CAISAVGGGYEQYV.

This clone came up a few times. The CDR3 reads CASSLALGGGAGEQFF. The DNA of the CDR3 is TGTGCCAGCAGCTTGGCTCTTGGCGGGGGGGCTGGTGAGCAGTTCTTC. The chain has TRBV5-6 and TRBJ2-1, with 9 bases lining up with TRBD2. The V segment lost 0 bases and the J segment 9 bases; nucleotides outside the gene matches: 10. The germline gives CDR1 SGHDT, CDR2 YYEEEE. This CDR3 contains 16 residues.

This chain links TRBV5-1 with TRBJ2-1, with D possibly being TRBD2 (7 bases). Looked up from germline, CDR1 is SGHRS and CDR2 is YFSETQ. Deletions cut 3 bases from V and 5 bases from J, with 21 bases between. CDR3 length equals 17 residues. The DNA of the CDR3 is TGCGCCAGCAGCTCCCGGGGGGCGGGGGCAACTAACAATGAGCAGTTCTTC. Translating it yields CASSSRGAGATNNEQFF.

On this clone: Other DNA sequences in this specimen translate into the identical CDR3. V usage is TRBV9 and J usage is TRBJ2-3; 8 bases align to TRBD1. The CDR3 has 15 amino acids. Unmatched junction bases numbered 4, after V lost 4 bases and J lost 0 bases. The germline CDR1 and CDR2 sequences are SGDLS and YYNGEE. The CDR3 region is CASSTRQGSTDTQYF. CDR3 nucleotide sequence: TGTGCCAGCAGCACCCGACAGGGGAGCACAGATACGCAGTATTTT.

The chain employs TRBV18 and TRBJ1-2; weak D call: TRBD1 (6 bases). With 6 bases removed from V and 4 bases from J, the gap between germline ends came to 18 bases. Germline CDR1 is KGHSH and CDR2 is LQKENI. The CDR3 consists of 15 residues. The CDR3 loop reads CASSPEYGQLYGYTF. The CDR3 coding sequence is TGTGCCAGCTCGCCCGAATACGGACAGCTCTATGGCTACACCTTC. The whole variable domain, filled in from reference TRBV18 and TRBJ1-2, reads NAGVMQNPRHLVRRRGQEARLRCSPMKGHSHVYWYRQLPEEGLKFMVYLQKENIIDESGMPKERFSAEFPKEGPSILRIQQVVRGDSAAYFCASSPEYGQLYGYTFGSGTRLTVV.

J is TRBJ1-2 and V is TRBV10-3; D gene ambiguous. This CDR3 region has 12 residues. Germline V gives CDR1 ENHRY, CDR2 SYGVKD. V was cut by 6 bases and J by 9 bases, with 14 bases left in between. Here the CDR3 reads CAISNLGGSYTF. The CDR3 nucleotides read TGTGCCATCAGCAACCTAGGAGGGAGCTACACCTTC.

This clone was recorded a few times. The chain carries TRBV7-2 and TRBJ2-2, with 7 bases that match TRBD1. V was pared by 5 bases and J by 5 bases, with 8 bases of the junction left unmatched. The germline V gene has CDR1 SGHTA and CDR2 FQGNSA. The length of the CDR3 is 15 residues. For the CDR3, the DNA is TGTGCCAGCAGCCCACGACAGGGACAAACCGGGGAGCTGTTTTTT. This encodes CASSPRQGQTGELFF. Supplemented by reference TRBV7-2 and TRBJ2-2, the full variable domain reads GAGVSQSPSNKVTEKGKDVELRCDPISGHTALYWYRQSLGQGLEFLIYFQGNSAPDKSGLPSDRFSAERTGGSVSTLTIQRTQQEDSAVYLCASSPRQGQTGELFFGEGSRLTVL.

This chain joins TRBV21-1 and TRBJ2-7; TRBD2 is the table's D call, not checked against the DNA. TRBV21-1 represents a pseudogene. This CDR3 comprises 16 residues. The DNA for the CDR3 is TGTGCCAGCAGCAGGCCACTAGCGGGGCCGTTTCTCGAGCAGTACGTC. It codes for CASSRPLAGPFLEQYV.

This sequence joins TRBV19 and TRBJ2-1, with D possibly TRBD1 on 5 matching bases. The CDR3 runs 13 residues. V was trimmed by 10 bases and J by 1 base, leaving 11 bases between them. Germline CDR1 is LNHDA and CDR2 is SQIVND (reference sequence). The CDR3 region has the DNA TGTGCCACCCAGGACAAATCCTACAATGAGCAGTTCTTC. Translation gives CATQDKSYNEQFF. Filled out from reference TRBV19 and TRBJ2-1, the complete variable domain reads DGGITQSPKYLFRKEGQNVTLSCEQNLNHDAMYWYRQDPGQGLRLIYYSQIVNDFQKGDIAEGYSVSREKKESFPLTVTSAQKNPTAFYLCATQDKSYNEQFFGPGTRLTVL.

The chain links TRBV18 to TRBJ1-1; possible D gene TRBD1, 5 bases. The CDR3 runs 13 residues. Per germline, CDR1 KGHSH and CDR2 LQKENI. Trimming left V 4 bases short and J 11 bases short, with 17 bases between. The CDR3: CASSQDTSRGAFF. The CDR3 DNA is TGTGCCAGCTCACAGGACACCTCACGGGGGGCTTTCTTT.

This sequence joins TRBV5-6 and TRBJ2-2; the D gene is possibly TRBD2 (5 bases). Germline-derived CDR1 and CDR2 are SGHDT and YYEEEE. The CDR3 consists of 13 residues. V was shortened by 0 bases and J by 6 bases, with 6 bases between the two germline ends. The chain's CDR3 is CASSLGEPGELFF. CDR3 in DNA: TGTGCCAGCAGCTTGGGGGAGCCCGGGGAGCTGTTTTTT.

This clone showed up just once. CDR3 sequence (DNA): TGTGCCGGACGCCAGCGGGAGGTCAATGAGCAGTTCTTC. As protein: CAGRQREVNEQFF. The rearrangement joins TRBV2 to TRBJ2-1, with TRBD2 identical over 9 bases. The CDR3 is 13 amino acids. In germline, CDR1 is SNHLY, CDR2 FYNNEI. The junction had 8 bases not matched to a gene; V was cut back by 11 bases and J by 6 bases.

The chain carries TRBV14 and TRBJ2-5, with 8 bases that match TRBD1. The length of the CDR3 is 14 residues. Germline V gene lookup returns CDR1 SGHDN and CDR2 FVKESK. Germline trimming cut 4 bases from V and 3 bases from J; bases unmatched to any gene: 4. CDR3 residues: CASSPRTGKETQYF. The CDR3 bases are TGTGCCAGCAGCCCGAGGACAGGGAAAGAGACCCAGTACTTC.

The chain employs TRBV3-1 (or the pseudogene TRBV3-2) and TRBJ1-4; TRBD1 is a possible D gene (5 bases). V lost 4 bases and J 8 bases, leaving 14 bases between the germline ends. The CDR3 loop spans 14 amino acids. Germline values: CDR1 LGHDT, CDR2 YNNKEL (reference sequence). CDR3 nucleotides: TGTGCCAGCAGCCCGAGTTGGGGCAGGGAAAAACTGTTTTTT. Encoded protein: CASSPSWGREKLFF.

The chain recombines TRBV28 with TRBJ2-6; the match to TRBD1 covers 9 bases. From germline, CDR1 is MDHEN and CDR2 SYDVKM. This CDR3 spans 16 amino acids. V was clipped by 3 bases and J by 2 bases; unmatched bases: 2. Here the CDR3 DNA reads TGTGCCAGCAGTTTCTGGACAGGGGCTGGGGCCAACGTCCTGACTTTC. Protein: CASSFWTGAGANVLTF.

Written as DNA, the CDR3 is TGTGCCAGCCGCCGACAGTCAGCCATGCATCAGCCCCAGCATTTT. It encodes CASRRQSAMHQPQHF. The chain joins TRBV6-2 or TRBV6-3 to TRBJ1-5; a weak D match, TRBD1 (5 bases). Per the germline V gene, CDR1 is MNHEY and CDR2 is SVGEGT. The CDR3 runs 15 residues. V lost 8 bases and J 5 bases, leaving 19 bases between the germline ends.

In its sample, this clone was seen a few times. V is TRBV7-2 and J is TRBJ1-4; D might be TRBD1 (6 bases). The CDR3 spans 15 residues. Per germline, CDR1 SGHTA and CDR2 FQGNSA. Trimming pared 5 bases from V and 0 bases from J, leaving 10 bases between. The CDR3 DNA sequence: TGTGCCAGCAGCGTCAACAGGGCAACTAATGAAAAACTGTTTTTT. Translating gives CASSVNRATNEKLFF.

V usage is TRBV27 and J usage is TRBJ1-2, with TRBD1 identical over 10 bases. The CDR3 has 18 amino acids. With 1 base clipped from V and 5 bases from J, the junction kept 13 bases outside the gene matches. The germline V gene has CDR1 MNHEY and CDR2 SMNVEV (reference sequence). CDR3 sequence: CASSLFALGTGVGYGYTF. The CDR3 coding sequence is TGTGCCAGCAGTTTATTTGCTTTAGGGACAGGGGTTGGGTATGGCTACACCTTC.

V and J are TRBV30 and TRBJ1-3; maybe TRBD1 (5 bases). From germline, CDR1 is GTSNPN and CDR2 SVGIG (reference sequence). With 3 bases removed from V and 3 bases from J, the gap between germline ends came to 21 bases. The CDR3 runs 17 residues. The CDR3 coding sequence is TGTGCCTGGAGAGTTTGGCCCGGGACTCGACATGGAAACACCATATATTTT. Its translation: CAWRVWPGTRHGNTIYF. Combining the CDR3 with reference TRBV30 and TRBJ1-3 gives the whole variable domain SQTIHQWPATLVQPVGSPLSLECTVEGTSNPNLYWYRQAAGRGLQLLFYSVGIGQISSEVPQNLSASRPQDRQFILSSKKLLLSDSGFYLCAWRVWPGTRHGNTIYFGEGSWLTVV.